The source of this T cell receptor beta chain is a study of early T cells in non-severe SARS-CoV-2 infection. Study in general: The study sequenced bulk RNA from unsorted whole blood, with chains unpaired.

Unique molecular identifiers (one per individual cDNA molecule) were attached. TCRdb analysed the 5' RACE reads with MiXCR anew, one entry per CDR3 protein. The sample holds tens of thousands of distinct CDR3 sequences; over 9% are singletons and the top ten take around 3.8%. This clonotype came up many times. From germline, CDR1 is DFQATT and CDR2 SNEGSKA (reference sequence). The V end lost 0 bases, the J end lost 5 bases, and 16 bases lay between the germline ends. This CDR3 has 15 residues. The genes are TRBV20-1 and TRBJ2-5; perhaps TRBD2 as D (6 bases). This TCR came from an adult who was a healthcare worker with PCR-confirmed SARS-CoV-2 infection or an uninfected control (not recorded which). The sequenced sample was whole blood. The CDR3 is CSARDPRLVTETQYF. In DNA, the CDR3 is TGCAGTGCTAGAGACCCTCGACTAGTTACGGAGACCCAGTACTTC.